Shown below are 24 T cell receptor beta chains from a single sample sequenced in a study of STAT5B mutations in CD4+ large granular lymphocyte leukemia. Sequenced by immunoSEQ multiplex PCR; TCRdb stores in-frame clones only, minus some. The sample consists of tens of thousands of clones, about 80% of them appearing once. Sequencing was carried out using CD4+ T cells from blood buffy coats. These receptors all stem from a human donor in good health.

J is TRBJ2-7 and V is TRBV5-1; D is possibly TRBD2 (5 bases). The CDR3 covers 16 residues. The V gene's germline CDR1 is SGHRS and CDR2 YFSETQ. V lost 0 bases and J 2 bases, leaving 15 bases between the germline ends. The CDR3 DNA reads as TGCGCCAGCAGCTTGGATTTACTAGGTACAGCCTACGAGCAGTACTTC. Translated: CASSLDLLGTAYEQYF.

This sequence joins TRBV5-1 and TRBJ2-5; D remains unclear. The J call may be in error: the DNA end matches TRBJ2-7 better. The CDR3 is 13 residues long. Looked up from germline, CDR1 is SGHRS and CDR2 is YFSETQ. CDR3 bases: TGCGCCAGCAGCTTAATCGGCAGCTACGAGCAGTACTTC. Protein product: CASSLIGSYEQYF.

The gene calls are TRBV5-1 and TRBJ2-5; D ambiguous. CDR1 is SGHRS and CDR2 is YFSETQ in the germline V gene. The CDR3 consists of 11 residues. Trimming removed 0 bases at V and 5 bases at J, with 2 bases between. CDR3 in DNA: TGCGCCAGCAGCTTGGACGAGACCCAGTACTTC. This translates into CASSLDETQYF.

This chain uses TRBV2 with TRBJ1-2; 8 positions match TRBD1. V was pared by 3 bases and J by 4 bases, with 4 bases of the junction left unmatched. Germline assignment: CDR1 SNHLY and CDR2 FYNNEI. The CDR3 is 14 amino acids. CDR3 region: CASSDRGRIYGYTF. The DNA of the CDR3 is TGTGCCAGCAGTGACAGGGGGCGTATCTATGGCTACACCTTC. The complete variable domain, with remaining parts taken from reference TRBV2 and TRBJ1-2, reads EPEVTQTPSHQVTQMGQEVILRCVPISNHLYFYWYRQILGQKVEFLVSFYNNEISEKSEIFDDQFSVERPDGSNFTLKIRSTKLEDSAMYFCASSDRGRIYGYTFGSGTRLTVV.

This clone was observed a handful of times. The chain carries TRBV9 and TRBJ1-3; a weak D match, TRBD1 (5 bases). Trimming pared 4 bases from V and 0 bases from J, leaving 14 bases between. Germline CDR1 is SGDLS and CDR2 is YYNGEE. This CDR3 region has 16 residues. The CDR3, as DNA: TGTGCCAGCAGCTCCCAGTGGGACCTCTCTGGAAACACCATATATTTT. It specifies CASSSQWDLSGNTIYF. Based on the CDR3 plus reference TRBV9 and TRBJ1-3, the full variable domain is DSGVTQTPKHLITATGQRVTLRCSPRSGDLSVYWYQQSLDQGLQFLIQYYNGEERAKGNILERFSAQQFPDLHSELNLSSLELGDSALYFCASSSQWDLSGNTIYFGEGSWLTVV.

The rearrangement joins TRBV5-1 to TRBJ1-2; possible D gene TRBD1, 6 bases. From germline, CDR1 is SGHRS and CDR2 YFSETQ. The V and J ends lost 2 bases and 7 bases respectively, with 15 bases between them. This CDR3 spans 14 amino acids. CDR3: CASSLGGTSSGYTF. The CDR3 DNA reads as TGCGCCAGCAGCTTAGGAGGGACATCAAGTGGCTACACCTTC.

The chain combines TRBV2 with TRBJ1-2; maybe TRBD1 (5 bases). CDR1 is SNHLY and CDR2 is FYNNEI in the germline V gene. Trimming cost V 7 bases and J 2 bases, with 20 bases left between them. This CDR3 has 16 amino acids. The CDR3 spells CASTVNRQGSNYGYTF. The CDR3 region has the DNA TGTGCCAGCACTGTAAATCGTCAGGGTTCAAACTATGGCTACACCTTC.

The rearrangement links TRBV18 to TRBJ2-2, with D unresolved. Germline-derived CDR1 and CDR2 are KGHSH and LQKENI. The CDR3 consists of 15 residues. Trimming left V 3 bases short and J 6 bases short, with 14 bases between. The CDR3 protein is CASSPFPIAAGELFF. The DNA of the CDR3 is TGTGCCAGCTCACCGTTCCCGATTGCGGCCGGGGAGCTGTTTTTT.

V gene TRBV18 combines with J gene TRBJ2-3; tentative D call: TRBD2 (6 bases). CDR1 KGHSH and CDR2 LQKENI come from the germline V gene. The V and J ends lost 8 bases and 4 bases respectively, with 25 bases between them. The CDR3 loop spans 17 amino acids. This CDR3 reads CASPPDGAGILSDTQYF. CDR3 nucleotide sequence: TGTGCCAGCCCCCCTGACGGGGCGGGGATATTATCAGATACGCAGTATTTT.

The chain is built from TRBV5-1 and TRBJ2-1, with 10 bases lining up with TRBD2. From germline, CDR1 is SGHRS and CDR2 YFSETQ. This CDR3 is built from 14 residues. Germline trimming cut 3 bases from V and 7 bases from J; bases unmatched to any gene: 4. The CDR3 spells CASSYQREGNEQFF. The CDR3 DNA reads TGCGCCAGCAGCTACCAGCGGGAGGGGAATGAGCAGTTCTTC.

The chain links TRBV5-1 to TRBJ2-3; D is unresolved. The CDR3 is 13 residues long. Germline V gene sequence: CDR1 SGHRS, CDR2 YFSETQ. Trimming took off 0 bases at V and 8 bases at J, with 10 bases between the two ends. The CDR3 sequence: CASSLGPLGTQYF. CDR3 DNA: TGCGCCAGCAGCTTGGGACCCCTGGGTACGCAGTATTTT.

The CDR3 bases are TGTGCCAGCAACGGAAACTATGGCTACACCTTC. It codes for CASNGNYGYTF. This rearrangement joins TRBV6-5 to TRBJ1-2; D remains unclear. This CDR3 comprises 11 residues. Looked up from germline, CDR1 is MNHEY and CDR2 is SVGAGI. V was shortened by 7 bases and J by 2 bases, with 5 bases between the two germline ends.

J is TRBJ1-4 and V is TRBV7-3; the D is unclear. This CDR3 comprises 16 residues. The V end lost 4 bases, the J end lost 5 bases, and 17 bases lay between the germline ends. The V gene's germline CDR1 is SGHTA and CDR2 FQGTGA. The CDR3 DNA reads as TGTGCCAGCAGCTCCCGACCCATCCCTCTCAATGAAAAACTGTTTTTT. Its protein is CASSSRPIPLNEKLFF.

This chain joins TRBV19 and TRBJ1-4; the D gene is possibly TRBD1 (5 bases). CDR1 and CDR2 from the germline V gene are LNHDA and SQIVND (reference sequence). This CDR3 is 16 amino acids long. V gave up 3 bases and J gave up 5 bases, with 16 bases separating them. The CDR3 region is CASSMTGPALNEKLFF. In DNA form, the CDR3 reads TGTGCCAGTAGTATGACGGGGCCCGCGCTAAATGAAAAACTGTTTTTT.

The chain recombines TRBV10-3 with TRBJ2-7; maybe TRBD2 (5 bases). The CDR3 runs to 15 residues. Deletions cut 0 bases from V and 6 bases from J, with 15 bases between. Looked up from germline, CDR1 is ENHRY and CDR2 is SYGVKD. The CDR3 sequence is CAISESPGTWSEQYF. For the CDR3, the DNA is TGTGCCATCAGTGAGTCCCCGGGAACCTGGTCCGAGCAGTACTTC.

This sequence joins TRBV28 and TRBJ1-6, with D possibly TRBD1 on 6 matching bases. The CDR3 runs 16 residues. Germline V CDR1 and CDR2: MDHEN, SYDVKM. V was clipped by 7 bases and J by 2 bases, with 15 bases between them. CDR3 coding DNA: TGTGCCAGCACTAGTACAGGGTTGCCCTATAATTCACCCCTCCACTTT. Amino acids: CASTSTGLPYNSPLHF.

This rearrangement joins TRBV23-1 to TRBJ2-7; D perhaps matches TRBD1 (5 bases). Being an ORF, TRBV23-1 has a function that is uncertain. The CDR3 runs to 15 residues. Trimming removed 0 bases at V and 1 base at J, with 10 bases between. The CDR3 reads CASSQSSRDSYEQYV. The CDR3 coding sequence is TGCGCCAGCAGTCAATCCAGCAGGGATTCCTACGAGCAGTACGTC.

The chain carries TRBV2 and TRBJ1-1; no definite D call. V lost 3 bases and J 5 bases, leaving 7 bases between the germline ends. This CDR3 comprises 12 residues. Germline V lookup: CDR1 SNHLY, CDR2 FYNNEI. The CDR3 reads CASSEVWTEAFF. As DNA, the CDR3 is TGTGCCAGCAGTGAGGTATGGACTGAAGCTTTCTTT.

The CDR3 region is CASSLWLTYNEQFF. CDR3 DNA: TGTGCCAGCAGTTTATGGCTAACCTACAATGAGCAGTTCTTC. The chain uses TRBV28 and TRBJ2-1; D gene ambiguous. Trimming removed 0 bases from V and 2 bases from J, with 5 bases in between. Germline V CDR1 and CDR2: MDHEN, SYDVKM. The CDR3 is 14 residues long.

The chain couples TRBV11-2 to TRBJ1-2, with 7 bases matching TRBD1. V was pared by 3 bases and J by 2 bases, with 6 bases of the junction left unmatched. Germline V gives CDR1 SGHAT, CDR2 FQNNGV. This CDR3 contains 15 residues. CDR3 residues: CASSLTPGGNYGYTF. The CDR3 coding sequence is TGTGCCAGCAGCTTGACCCCAGGGGGAAACTATGGCTACACCTTC. Complete variable domain (other parts from reference TRBV11-2 and TRBJ1-2): EAGVAQSPRYKIIEKRQSVAFWCNPISGHATLYWYQQILGQGPKLLIQFQNNGVVDDSQLPKDRFSAERLKGVDSTLKIQPAKLEDSAVYLCASSLTPGGNYGYTFGSGTRLTVV.

This chain joins TRBV7-9 and TRBJ2-2; no clear D. V was trimmed by 5 bases and J by 4 bases, leaving 8 bases between them. The CDR3 is 13 residues long. Germline CDR1 SEHNR, CDR2 FQNEAQ (reference sequence). In nucleotides, the CDR3 is TGTGCCAGCAGCATTCAGACCACCGGGGAGCTGTTTTTT. Protein sequence: CASSIQTTGELFF.

The DNA of the CDR3 is TGTGCCAGCAGCCGCGCGGACCGAGAGACCCAGTACTTC. Translated, it gives CASSRADRETQYF. The chain couples TRBV7-2 to TRBJ2-5; D gene uncertain. The CDR3 covers 13 residues. From germline, CDR1 is SGHTA and CDR2 FQGNSA. The V and J ends lost 5 bases and 4 bases respectively, with 11 bases between them.

The chain is built from TRBV6-5 and TRBJ2-7; a possible D gene is TRBD1 (6 bases). V lost 5 bases and J 7 bases, leaving 18 bases between the germline ends. This CDR3 comprises 14 residues. CDR1 and CDR2 (germline): MNHEY, SVGAGI. The CDR3 DNA reads as TGTGCCAGCAGTACGACAGGCCCCGGGATGGAGCAGTACGTC. As protein: CASSTTGPGMEQYV.

V is TRBV28 and J is TRBJ1-5; D is uncertain. Trimming left V 4 bases short and J 3 bases short, with 19 bases between. The CDR3 consists of 17 residues. Germline V CDR1 and CDR2: MDHEN, SYDVKM. As DNA, the CDR3 is TGTGCCAGCAGTTCCCCGTTGGCGGCCAGGAACAATCAGCCCCAGCATTTT. This sequence encodes CASSSPLAARNNQPQHF.